What follows are 22 T cell receptor beta chains derived from one specimen sequenced in a study of blood T cell repertoires in COVID-19 (TCRdb year 2020). Libraries were constructed by the immunoSEQ multiplex PCR assay. TCRdb took this table from immuneACCESS and kept in-frame rearrangements with V and J called. Such tables lack part of the clones; where checked against another copy, unresolved V genes explain under half of the gap, and the rest is unexplained. Recorded for this sample are around 300,000 clones; approximately 85% of them occurred a single time. Together, the top ten hold about 7% of the sample. Sequences were obtained from peripheral blood. These receptors were taken from a human donor in a cohort sampled during active COVID-19.

This clone was picked up a small number of times. This chain links TRBV6-1 with TRBJ1-1; the D is unclear. The CDR3 spans 13 residues. V was shortened by 1 base and J by 6 bases, with 9 bases between the two germline ends. Germline V gives CDR1 MNHNS, CDR2 SASEGT. CDR3 loop: CASSEGRPAEAFF. CDR3 bases: TGTGCCAGCAGTGAAGGCCGCCCGGCTGAAGCTTTCTTT.

V is TRBV2 and J is TRBJ2-7, with a weak D call TRBD1 (6 bases). CDR1 and CDR2 (germline): SNHLY, FYNNEI. The CDR3 covers 14 residues. Trimming left V 1 base short and J 2 bases short, with 9 bases between. Here the CDR3 reads CASSEEGDTYEQYF. CDR3 coding DNA: TGTGCCAGCAGTGAAGAGGGGGACACCTACGAGCAGTACTTC.

The rearrangement uses TRBV12-5 and TRBJ2-3, with D perhaps matching TRBD2 (5 bases). V lost 2 bases and J lost 2, with 17 bases in between. CDR1 is LGHNT and CDR2 is FRNRAP in the germline V gene. The CDR3 has 17 residues. Here the CDR3 reads CASGLPRRLAPTDTQYF. Written as DNA, the CDR3 is TGTGCTAGTGGTTTGCCACGACGGCTAGCACCCACAGATACGCAGTATTTT.

The chain recombines TRBV30 with TRBJ1-2; 8 nucleotides line up with TRBD1. J was trimmed by 7 bases and V by 5 bases; bases with no gene match: 12. The CDR3 extends over 14 amino acids. Germline V lookup: CDR1 GTSNPN, CDR2 SVGIG (reference sequence). The DNA of the CDR3 is TGTGCCTGGGGCGGTCGGCAGGGGGCAGGTGGCTACACCTTC. Protein product: CAWGGRQGAGGYTF.

V and J are TRBV5-6 and TRBJ1-1; D is unresolved. The CDR3 has 13 amino acids. V lost 5 bases, J lost 3 bases, and 11 bases lay in between. Germline values: CDR1 SGHDT, CDR2 YYEEEE. CDR3 DNA sequence: TGTGCCAGCAGGTCGCTGGCAGACACTGAAGCTTTCTTT. Its protein is CASRSLADTEAFF.

The genes are TRBV7-2 and TRBJ2-1; TRBD1 might be the D (6 bases). CDR3 size: 13 residues. Germline V gives CDR1 SGHTA, CDR2 FQGNSA. The germline V and J ends were trimmed by 8 bases and 2 bases, with 10 bases remaining between them. The CDR3 region is CASRDTTYNEQFF. The CDR3 DNA reads as TGTGCCAGCCGGGACACCACCTACAATGAGCAGTTCTTC.

J is TRBJ2-7 and V is TRBV3-1 (or the pseudogene TRBV3-2); D unclear. V lost 5 bases to trimming and J lost 3 bases, with 5 bases between them. Germline CDR1 and CDR2: LGHDT and YNNKEL (reference sequence). The CDR3 has 11 amino acids. As DNA, the CDR3 is TGTGCCAGCAGCTATAACTACGAGCAGTACTTC. It codes for CASSYNYEQYF.

The chain combines TRBV4-1 with TRBJ2-3; the match to TRBD2 covers 11 bases. With 3 bases clipped from V and 11 bases from J, the junction kept 16 bases outside the gene matches. Germline CDR1 is MGHRA and CDR2 is YSYEKL. The CDR3 contains 17 residues. The CDR3 protein is CASSHPEYGTSGSRQYF. The CDR3 nucleotides read TGCGCCAGCAGCCACCCAGAGTATGGGACTAGCGGTTCTCGGCAGTATTTT.

Notes on this clone: The identical CDR3 is also encoded by other nucleotide sequences in the sample. The chain uses TRBV10-3 and TRBJ1-1, with D perhaps TRBD1 (5 bases). This CDR3 region has 13 residues. V was trimmed by 2 bases and J by 1 base, leaving 5 bases between them. Germline CDR1 is ENHRY and CDR2 is SYGVKD. CDR3 loop: CAISEGQNTEAFF. The CDR3 coding sequence is TGTGCCATCAGTGAGGGACAGAACACTGAAGCTTTCTTT.

This clone was observed a single time. V and J are TRBV6-5 and TRBJ1-2; unclear D gene. V lost 2 bases to trimming and J lost 4 bases, with 8 bases between them. The CDR3 has 13 residues. The germline V gene has CDR1 MNHEY and CDR2 SVGAGI. DNA of the CDR3: TGTGCCAGCAGTTACACCTTAGTCTATGGCTACACCTTC. Translation gives CASSYTLVYGYTF.

V and J are TRBV6-1 and TRBJ2-5; TRBD2 aligns across 12 bases. The CDR3 is 17 amino acids. The J segment lost 1 base and the V segment lost 2 bases, leaving 5 bases of the junction unmatched. The germline CDR1 and CDR2 sequences are MNHNS and SASEGT. CDR3 residues: CASSEPVTSGGQETQYF. The CDR3 bases are TGTGCCAGCAGTGAACCCGTGACTAGCGGGGGCCAAGAGACCCAGTACTTC.

This clone has just one count. The CDR3 is CASSQSKGRTGGGYTF. The CDR3 DNA sequence: TGTGCCAGCAGCCAATCGAAGGGAAGAACAGGGGGTGGCTACACCTTC. V is TRBV7-9 and J is TRBJ1-2; TRBD1 matches at 8 bases. V dropped 5 bases and J dropped 7; count of bases not matched to a gene: 15. In germline, CDR1 is SEHNR, CDR2 FQNEAQ (reference sequence). The CDR3 runs 16 residues.

The chain couples TRBV7-9 to TRBJ1-6, with D unclear. The germline V gene has CDR1 SEHNR and CDR2 FQNEAQ (reference sequence). The CDR3 has 14 residues. V lost 3 bases to trimming and J lost 5 bases, with 8 bases between them. Here the CDR3 DNA reads TGTGCCAGCAGCTTGCGGCAAAATAATTCACCCCTCCACTTT. Its translation: CASSLRQNNSPLHF.

The rearrangement joins TRBV3-1 (or the pseudogene TRBV3-2) to TRBJ2-7; 7 bases map to TRBD1. CDR1 and CDR2 from the germline V gene are LGHDT and YNNKEL (reference sequence). The CDR3 covers 16 residues. V gave up 1 base and J gave up 2 bases; unmatched junction bases: 8. CDR3 nucleotides: TGTGCCAGCAGCCAAGTAGGCAGGGACAGAGCCTACGAGCAGTACTTC. The encoded protein is CASSQVGRDRAYEQYF.

This clone occurred a few times. The V gene is TRBV9, the J gene TRBJ1-2; 9 nucleotides line up with TRBD1. Unmatched junction bases numbered 4, after V lost 2 bases and J lost 8 bases. The CDR3 loop spans 13 amino acids. The germline V gene encodes CDR1 SGDLS and CDR2 YYNGEE. The CDR3 DNA sequence: TGTGCCAGCAGCGTGGGACAGGGAGACGGCTACACCTTC. It yields the protein CASSVGQGDGYTF.

The chain joins TRBV15 to TRBJ2-3; the D gene is possibly TRBD2 (6 bases). V lost 5 bases to trimming and J lost 0 bases, with 18 bases between them. The CDR3 sequence is 17 residues long. Germline CDR1 LNHNV, CDR2 YYDKDF (reference sequence). For the CDR3, the DNA is TGTGCCACCAGCGCCCGGTCACGGGGGACTAGCACAGATACGCAGTATTTT. Its protein is CATSARSRGTSTDTQYF.

The rearrangement links TRBV19 to TRBJ1-5, with no clear D. CDR3 length: 12 amino acids. CDR1 is LNHDA, CDR2 SQIVND, per germline (reference sequence). Trimming took off 8 bases at V and 4 bases at J, with 9 bases between the two ends. The CDR3 nucleotides read TGTGCCAGTGGAGAGTTTAATCAGCCCCAGCATTTT. This gives the protein CASGEFNQPQHF.

The CDR3 protein is CASSRPGQGVGEQYF. DNA of the CDR3: TGTGCCAGCAGCCGACCGGGACAGGGGGTCGGCGAGCAGTACTTC. The gene calls are TRBV7-3 and TRBJ2-7; 11 bases agree with TRBD1. Germline V gene sequence: CDR1 SGHTA, CDR2 FQGTGA. This CDR3 has 15 residues. Trimming took 5 bases from V and 6 from J; bases not matched to a gene: 9.

This chain joins TRBV6-6 and TRBJ1-5, with a tentative D call TRBD1 (6 bases). Germline V gene data show CDR1 as MNHNY and CDR2 as SVGAGI (reference sequence). V lost 6 bases, J lost 6 bases, and 15 bases lay in between. The CDR3 runs to 14 residues. In DNA form, the CDR3 reads TGTGCCAGCAGCCAAACAGGGTCCAGTCAGCCCCAGCATTTT. Encoded protein: CASSQTGSSQPQHF.

V usage is TRBV2 and J usage is TRBJ2-7, with D perhaps TRBD2 (5 bases). The germline CDR1 and CDR2 sequences are SNHLY and FYNNEI. Trimming removed 3 bases at V and 5 bases at J, with 14 bases between. CDR3 length: 14 amino acids. This CDR3 reads CASSEEAAYDEQYF. The DNA for the CDR3 is TGTGCCAGCAGTGAGGAAGCGGCCTATGACGAGCAGTACTTC.

The table lists this clone with a few counts. The rearrangement uses TRBV19 and TRBJ1-2, with 9 bases that match TRBD1. Germline CDR1 reads LNHDA; CDR2 reads SQIVND (reference sequence). CDR3 length: 14 residues. V shed 3 bases, J shed 8 bases, and the junction held 7 bases outside the gene matches. The CDR3 DNA sequence: TGTGCCAGTAGTATGTTACAGGGGGCTCGAGGCTACACCTTC. Translating it yields CASSMLQGARGYTF.

The V call is TRBV12-3 or TRBV12-4, the J call TRBJ1-3; no firm D call. The V gene lost 1 base and the J gene lost 3 bases, with 4 bases spanning the gap. The CDR3 covers 13 residues. The CDR3 loop is CASSLELGNTIYF. CDR3 sequence (DNA): TGTGCCAGCAGTTTAGAGCTTGGAAACACCATATATTTT.